This is a list of T cell receptor beta chains from one sample in a study of PD-1 blockade in classical Hodgkin lymphoma. Generated by immunoSEQ multiplex PCR, the TCRdb table keeps only in-frame clones and is missing some. The sample contains fewer than 110,000 clones, 85% to 90% of which appear only once. Specimen: peripheral blood mononuclear cells (PBMCs), collected before the second cycle of nivolumab. The receptors here all came from a human donor with classical Hodgkin lymphoma. Each CDR3 is given with its conserved first and last residue. D genes are given only for firm matches. Not all rows give a size; the values are once, few, many and, for expanded clones, a class.

clone_size	v_call	j_call	cdr3_length	d_call	cdr3_nt	cdr3_aa
once	TRBV6-6	TRBJ1-1	12	.	TGTGCCAGCAGTGCGAGGACGGAGGAAGCTTTCTTT	CASSARTEEAFF
.	TRBV30	TRBJ2-5	13	.	TGTGCCTGGGAGTCAGGGGGAGGGGAGACCCAGTACTTC	CAWESGGGETQYF
.	TRBV5-6	TRBJ2-7	14	TRBD1	TGTGCCAGCAGCTTGGCCCCAAACAGGGGAGAGCAGTACTTC	CASSLAPNRGEQYF
.	TRBV18	TRBJ1-4	13	.	TGTGCCAGCTCACCACGACAGGCAGGAAAACTGTTTTTT	CASSPRQAGKLFF
.	TRBV29-1	TRBJ1-1	13	TRBD1	TGCAGCGTAGAAGGGAGCAGGGGGACTGAAGCTTTCTTT	CSVEGSRGTEAFF
.	TRBV5-1	TRBJ2-5	14	TRBD1	TGCGCCAGCAGCCCGGACAGGCACCAAGAGACCCAGTACTTC	CASSPDRHQETQYF
.	TRBV5-8	TRBJ1-2	16	.	TGTGCCAGCAGCGGCGTCGGGGGGGCCAGAAACTATGGCTACACCTTC	CASSGVGGARNYGYTF
.	TRBV5-1	TRBJ2-7	14	.	TGCGCCAGCCCTTCCCATTACCCCACCTACGAGCAGTACTTC	CASPSHYPTYEQYF
.	TRBV6-5	TRBJ2-7	15	TRBD1	TGTGCCAGCAGTTACTCCGGGACAGGGACCTACGAGCAGTACTTC	CASSYSGTGTYEQYF
once	TRBV21-1	TRBJ1-5	22	.	TGTGCCAGCAGCAAAATTTTCGGCTATCCACCCCCCGGACAGGGGCGCAATCAGCCCCAGCATTTT	CASSKIFGYPPPGQGRNQPQHF
.	TRBV2	TRBJ2-7	12	.	TGTGCCAGCAATGGCGGGGCCTACGAGCAGTACTTC	CASNGGAYEQYF
.	TRBV28	TRBJ2-7	13	.	TGTGCCAGCAGTTTGTCTAGCCCCGGCGAGCAGTACTTC	CASSLSSPGEQYF
.	TRBV28	TRBJ1-4	14	.	TGTGCCAGCGGGGGGGTCCCAAGCTATGAAAAACTGTTTTTT	CASGGVPSYEKLFF
.	TRBV27	TRBJ2-1	10	.	TGTGCCAGCGGGTACAATGAGCAGTTCTTC	CASGYNEQFF
medium-sized	TRBV6-5	TRBJ1-4	16	.	TGTGCCAGCAGTTGGGATAAAACAGGGAGTAATGAAAAACTGTTTTTT	CASSWDKTGSNEKLFF
.	TRBV11-1	TRBJ2-1	19	TRBD2	TGTGCCAGCAGCTTCCACCCCTCGATAGCGGGGGCCCTCCGGGGTGAGCAGTTCTTC	CASSFHPSIAGALRGEQFF
.	TRBV4-2	TRBJ1-1	16	.	TGTGCCAGCAGCTTCGGAAGGGGATATCTTAACACTGAAGCTTTCTTT	CASSFGRGYLNTEAFF
.	TRBV5-1	TRBJ2-1	17	TRBD2	TGCGCCAGCAGCCCGATCGTCCTAGCGGGGGGGCAGAATGAGCAGTTCTTC	CASSPIVLAGGQNEQFF
.	TRBV7-6	TRBJ1-5	17	.	TGTGCCAGCAGCTTAGCGTTTGGGGGGACCCTCAATCAGCCCCAGCATTTT	CASSLAFGGTLNQPQHF